This TCR beta chain was recorded in a study of T cells in Graves' hyperthyroidism and ophthalmopathy (dated by TCRdb to between 2019 and 2020). Background on the whole study: Peripheral blood was collected at initial diagnosis, before any treatment. Prospective prediction of ophthalmopathy was tested in an independent validation cohort of 18 to 20 hyperthyroidism patients and some 17 patients who later progressed to ophthalmopathy. Thyroid tissue and blood T-cell repertoires from six Graves' hyperthyroidism patients were also compared in the study. The roughly 100 discovery patients were randomly split 7:3 into training and test sets. The paper reports TCR Vbeta CDR3 sequencing of approximately 140 peripheral blood samples: approximately 41 ophthalmopathy, roughly 80 hyperthyroidism and approximately 17 progressor patients. A discovery cohort of approximately 100 patients, approximately 45 with Graves' ophthalmopathy and 55 to 60 with stable Graves' hyperthyroidism, was used to find distinguishing TCR V-J signatures. After sampling, hyperthyroidism patients received methimazole starting at 30 mg daily, and ophthalmopathy patients received high-dose intravenous methylprednisolone.

This clonotype was recorded at least ten times. The antigen it binds to is not known. No base qualities exist here, and no much larger clone lies one base off it. Amplification of TCR beta CDR3 regions was carried out from RNA transcripts. The first round of RT-PCR for the TCR CDR3 was performed with the HTBI primer set and the Qiagen OneStep RT-PCR kit. Libraries were constructed in a second round of multiplex PCR, after which size selection and purification were carried out. Sequencing of the libraries was done on an Illumina HiSeq2000 using paired-end 100 bp reads. Turning to the authors' computational methods: SOAPnuke was used to process the raw data, removing reads that contained adapters or uncalled bases, had a mean Phred below 15, or lacked an exact match to the constant primer or identifier. COPE v1.2.5 was used to merge the high-quality paired reads, and each unique nucleotide sequence was defined as a clonotype. Clonotypes were aligned to IMGT TRBV, TRBD and TRBJ reference segments using MiTCR v1.1. Only V-J combinations with frequency above 0.0001, covering about 99% of repertoires, were analysed. A TCS score was defined as the ratio between F50 (clonal expansion) and ExV (chaos), using BLOSUM62-based TCRdist between CDR3 peptides within each V-J. Welch's t-statistics and random forest reduced 514 V-J features to 13, which were used in a naive Bayes classifier (R e1071). TCRdb reran the public reads through fastp at Q25 and MiXCR, keeping productive beta chains. Rows are unified per CDR3 protein, each entry keeping the most common DNA and genes. In this record, the V and J calls reflect TCRdb's handling and not the investigators' own analysis. Here the sample has about 340,000 distinct CDR3 sequences; roughly 20% occur a single time. The ten top clones hold 45% to 55% of the sample.

Graves' hyperthyroidism was defined as stable when no progression to ophthalmopathy occurred over 18 months of follow-up. The hyperthyroidism patients were between 18 and 65 years old and newly diagnosed, with a disease duration of less than 2 months. Any patient with an uncontrolled infection, another autoimmune disease, pregnancy or lactation was excluded. Diagnoses were based on clinical symptoms, serum thyroxine and TRAb, thyroid ultrasound and orbital computed tomography. Ficoll-Paque density gradient centrifugation was used to isolate PBMCs from about 9 ml of fresh peripheral blood. Total RNA was extracted using Trizol reagent, and RNA quality was assessed on an Agilent 2100 Bioanalyzer. The paper as a whole reports these results and caveats: In validation, the model predicted progression to ophthalmopathy with 60% to 71% sensitivity and 72% to 85% specificity, a median of 6.5 months before onset. Most expanded thyroid clonotypes (frequency above 0.001) were also detected in blood, suggesting blood repertoires may reflect thyroid immune responses. No statistical method was used to set the sample size in advance, and investigators knew the group allocation. A model built on a 13 V-J signature distinguished ophthalmopathy from stable hyperthyroidism, reaching around 88% sensitivity and about 81% specificity in cross-validation and 80%/75% in testing.

The receptor's source is a woman in her fifties or sixties with Graves' hyperthyroidism. Sequencing input: blood.

The base sequence is TGTGCCAGCAGCCAAGATCGCTTGGGGGGGACTCGGGGCGATGAGCAGTTCTTC. It codes for CASSQDRLGGTRGDEQFF. The V and J genes are TRBV3-1 and TRBJ2-1, and 7 junction bases match TRBD2. From the cysteine up to the phenylalanine, the CDR3 has a length of 18 residues. Only CDR3 DNA remains: 54 bases, in frame from the first base. CDR1 and CDR2 were assigned from the germline V gene (reference sequence) as LGHDT and YNNKEL. V ends up 0 bases short and J 8 bases short, with an unmatched junction base count of 16.